A selection of T cell receptor beta chains follows, all from one sample in a study of PD-1 blockade in classical Hodgkin lymphoma. Clones were sequenced by immunoSEQ multiplex PCR, and TCRdb holds only the in-frame ones, with some missing. The data contain some 96,000 clones, approximately 94% of them seen just once; the ten biggest clones take up roughly 2%. The sample was peripheral blood mononuclear cells (PBMCs), taken before the fourth cycle of nivolumab. Every receptor here comes from a human donor with classical Hodgkin lymphoma. CDR3s include the opening cysteine and the closing phenylalanine or tryptophan. D genes are given only for firm matches. Clone size is not always given. Where it is, it says once, few, many or a class for expanded clones.

NA TRBJ1-2 TRBV27 NA 16 TGTGCCAGCAGTTTATCCGGACAGTATTCTAACTATGGCTACACCTTC CASSLSGQYSNYGYTF
NA TRBJ2-7 TRBV29-1 NA 14 TGCAGCCCTAGGGGGGCCTCTTTTCGTTGGGAGCAGTACTTC CSPRGASFRWEQYF
NA TRBJ2-5 TRBV5-6 NA 13 TGTGCCAGTACCGAGTTGGGGCAAGAGACCCAGTACTTC CASTELGQETQYF
NA TRBJ2-1 TRBV7-7 TRBD2 17 TGTGCCAGCAGCCCATATAGCGGGGGGAGCTCCTACAATGAGCAGTTCTTC CASSPYSGGSSYNEQFF
NA TRBJ2-7 TRBV7-8 NA 14 TGTGCCAGCAGCTTAGTGTCGGGTGGCGACGAGCAGTACTTC CASSLVSGGDEQYF
NA TRBJ1-5 TRBV5-8 NA 13 TGTGCCAGCAGCCACCGCTCGAATCAGCCCCAGCATTTT CASSHRSNQPQHF
NA TRBJ2-7 TRBV5-8 NA 12 TGTGCCAGCAGCCGTCTGTTGCTCGAGCAGTACTTC CASSRLLLEQYF
once TRBJ2-7 TRBV9 NA 11 TGTGCCAGCAGCCAAGGGAGCGAGCAGTACTTC CASSQGSEQYF
NA TRBJ2-7 TRBV6-1 NA 14 TGTGCCAGCCGGGAGGACAGGATCACCTACGAGCAGTACTTC CASREDRITYEQYF
NA TRBJ1-1 TRBV13 NA 13 TGTGCCAGCAGCGAGGGGCAGAACACTGAAGCTTTCTTT CASSEGQNTEAFF
NA TRBJ2-2 TRBV7-8 TRBD2 17 TGTGCCAGCAGCTTCCCGACTAGCGAGCCTAACACCGGGGAGCTGTTTTTT CASSFPTSEPNTGELFF
NA TRBJ2-7 TRBV7-9 TRBD1 15 TGTGCCAGCAGCCCTGACAGGGGAAGAGGTTACGAGCAGTACTTC CASSPDRGRGYEQYF
NA TRBJ2-7 TRBV5-1 NA 12 TGCGCCAGCAGGGGGCTAAGCAGCGAGCAGTACTTC CASRGLSSEQYF
NA TRBJ2-7 TRBV7-2 NA 16 TGTGCCAGCAGCCGTCAGACAGGGTGGGGGGTCCACGAGCAGTACTTC CASSRQTGWGVHEQYF
NA TRBJ2-7 TRBV15 NA 14 TGTGCCACCAGCATGGATCAGGTCCTAAGGGAGCAGTACTTC CATSMDQVLREQYF
NA TRBJ1-2 TRBV6-1 TRBD1 13 TGTGCCAGTAACAGGGGATTTGGATATGGCTACACCTTC CASNRGFGYGYTF
once TRBJ2-7 TRBV5-5 TRBD2 16 TGTGCCAGCAGCTTGGGACTAGCGGGCCTTTCCTACGAGCAGTACTTC CASSLGLAGLSYEQYF
NA TRBJ2-7 TRBV7-2 NA 13 TGTGCCAGCAGCTTATCCCCAACCTACGAGCAGTACTTC CASSLSPTYEQYF
NA TRBJ1-3 TRBV28 TRBD1 16 TGTGCCAGCAGTTACGTGGTCAGGGGGCCTGGAAACACCATATATTTT CASSYVVRGPGNTIYF
NA TRBJ2-2 TRBV27 TRBD1 18 TGTGCCAGCAGTTCAAAAGTTTTCGGGACAGGGGAAACCGGGGAGCTGTTTTTT CASSSKVFGTGETGELFF
NA TRBJ2-7 TRBV28 TRBD1 15 TGTGCCAGCAGTTGGACAGGGGGGACGGTTCACGAGCAGTACTTC CASSWTGGTVHEQYF
NA TRBJ2-2 TRBV28 NA 15 TGTGCCAGCAGTTACACTCCTGTAAACACCGGGGAGCTGTTTTTT CASSYTPVNTGELFF
NA TRBJ2-5 TRBV10-1 NA 14 TGCGCCAGCAGTGACGGTCACCCAGGGGAGACCCAGTACTTC CASSDGHPGETQYF
NA TRBJ2-3 TRBV29-1 NA 14 TGCAGCGCCCGTATGGGAATAAACACAGATACGCAGTATTTT CSARMGINTDTQYF
NA TRBJ2-2 TRBV6-5 NA 16 TGTGCCAGCAGTTACTCGAGGGGTTCGAACACCGGGGAGCTGTTTTTT CASSYSRGSNTGELFF
NA TRBJ1-5 TRBV11-1 NA 17 TGTGCCAGCAGCTCAACCCTACAGGGTCATAGATTACAGCCCCAGCATTTT CASSSTLQGHRLQPQHF
once TRBJ2-1 TRBV27 TRBD2 14 TGTGCCAGCAGGCCTAGCGGGAGTTACAATGAGCAGTTCTTC CASRPSGSYNEQFF
NA TRBJ2-7 TRBV27 NA 16 TGTGCCAGCAGTTTATCACCAGACGTGAGCTCCTACGAGCAGTACTTC CASSLSPDVSSYEQYF
NA TRBJ2-5 TRBV7-9 NA 12 TGTGCCAGCAGCTTAGTAGGGGGGGACCAGTACTTC CASSLVGGDQYF
NA TRBJ1-6 TRBV5-6 NA 15 TGTGCCAGCAGCTTGGTCGGGACGCTACCTTCACCCCTCCACTTT CASSLVGTLPSPLHF
NA TRBJ1-1 TRBV27 NA 13 TGTGCCAGCAGTGCCCAGGCTCCCACTGAAGCTTTCTTT CASSAQAPTEAFF
NA TRBJ1-1 TRBV7-9 NA 15 TGTGCCAGCAGCTTAGCCCAGGGAGAGAACACTGAAGCTTTCTTT CASSLAQGENTEAFF
NA TRBJ2-3 TRBV7-2 NA 15 TGTGCCAGCAGCTTATGGGGGAGGCCCACAGATACGCAGTATTTT CASSLWGRPTDTQYF
NA TRBJ1-2 TRBV10-3 NA 16 TGTGCCATCAGTGGGCTCGGTGACTTCTCTCGGGATGGCTACACCTTC CAISGLGDFSRDGYTF
NA TRBJ1-5 TRBV30 NA 13 TGTGCCTGGAGAGGAGGGTTCGATCAGCCCCAGCATTTT CAWRGGFDQPQHF
few TRBJ1-2 TRBV6-1 NA 15 TGTGCCAGCAGTGAAGCGCTGGGGAGAACGGCTGGCTACACCTTC CASSEALGRTAGYTF
NA TRBJ2-7 TRBV21-1 NA 12 TGTGCCAGCAGCAAAGGGGGGAGGGAGCAGTACTTC CASSKGGREQYF
NA TRBJ1-1 TRBV9 TRBD1 16 TGTGCCAGCAGCTATAGTCCCGGGACAGGGAACACTGAAGCTTTCTTT CASSYSPGTGNTEAFF
NA TRBJ2-5 TRBV6-5 TRBD2 14 TGTGCCAGCAGTTTAGCGGGAGCAGGAGAGACCCAGTACTTC CASSLAGAGETQYF
NA TRBJ2-7 TRBV27 TRBD1 17 TGTGCCAGCAGTTTCTACAAAACAGGGACAGCACCCTACGAGCAGTACTTC CASSFYKTGTAPYEQYF
NA TRBJ1-4 TRBV4-1 TRBD1 15 TGCGCCAGCAGCCAAGCGGGACAGGGGAATGAAAAACTGTTTTTT CASSQAGQGNEKLFF
NA TRBJ1-1 TRBV30 NA 13 TGTGCCTGGGGCGACGGAGTACGATCTGAAGCTTTCTTT CAWGDGVRSEAFF
NA TRBJ2-5 TRBV28 NA 14 TGTGCCAGCAGTGTCTCCCGTCGCCAAGAGACCCAGTACTTC CASSVSRRQETQYF
NA TRBJ2-5 TRBV14 NA 14 TGTGCCAGCAGCCAAGGGTTGAGGCAAGAGACCCAGTACTTC CASSQGLRQETQYF
once TRBJ1-1 TRBV6-1 NA 13 TGTGCCAGCAGTGCCAGCGGATTCACTGAAGCTTTCTTT CASSASGFTEAFF
NA TRBJ1-1 TRBV25-1 NA 15 TGTGCCAGCAGTGAAAGAACAGACGGGGACACTGAAGCTTTCTTT CASSERTDGDTEAFF
NA TRBJ1-1 TRBV7-9 NA 15 TGTGCCAGCAGCTTAGGATGGGGGCCAAACACTGAAGCTTTCTTT CASSLGWGPNTEAFF
NA TRBJ2-1 TRBV18 NA 13 TGTGCCAGCTCACCGTCAGGGGTTAATGAGCAGTTCTTC CASSPSGVNEQFF
NA TRBJ1-4 TRBV7-9 TRBD1 15 TGTGCCAGCAGCCTGATGGGACAGGGAAATGAAAAACTGTTTTTT CASSLMGQGNEKLFF
NA TRBJ2-5 TRBV9 NA 17 TGTGCCAGCAGCGTAGGGATGTCGGCAGGGGAACAAGAGACCCAGTACTTC CASSVGMSAGEQETQYF
NA TRBJ2-5 TRBV20-1 NA 11 TGCAGTGAGGGCGCGGGGGAGACCCAGTACTTC CSEGAGETQYF
NA TRBJ2-7 TRBV28 NA 13 TGTGCCAGCAGTTCTCACTGGAACTACGAGCAGTACTTC CASSSHWNYEQYF
NA TRBJ1-5 TRBV27 NA 15 TGTGCCAGCAGACCACTCGGACGGAGCAATCAGCCCCAGCATTTT CASRPLGRSNQPQHF
NA TRBJ2-1 TRBV5-1 TRBD1 14 TGCGCCAGCAGCTTGGGACAGGGGTACAATGAGCAGTTCTTC CASSLGQGYNEQFF
NA TRBJ1-3 TRBV10-2 NA 14 TGCGCCAGCAGTGAGAAAGGGGTAGAAAACACCATATATTTT CASSEKGVENTIYF
NA TRBJ2-1 TRBV15 TRBD1 14 TGTGCCACCAGCGGGGACAGGGTATGGAGGGGGCAGTTCTTC CATSGDRVWRGQFF
NA TRBJ2-3 TRBV11-3 NA 14 TGTGCCAGCAGCCAGGATACTAGCACAGATACGCAGTATTTT CASSQDTSTDTQYF